This T cell receptor beta chain was sequenced for a study of blood T cell repertoires in COVID-19. Clones were sequenced by immunoSEQ multiplex PCR, and TCRdb holds only the in-frame ones, with some missing. The data show 150,000 to 200,000 clones, over 80% seen once. The germline V gene encodes CDR1 SGHTA and CDR2 FQGNSA. The V end lost 0 bases, the J end lost 8 bases, and 7 bases lay between the germline ends. This CDR3 spans 12 amino acids. The sequenced material came from PBMCs or T cells enriched from blood (not recorded which). The origin of this receptor is a woman aged 25 to 45 who had been exposed to COVID-19. The J gene is TRBJ1-2, the V gene TRBV7-2, with no clear D. CDR3 bases: TGTGCCAGCAGCTTAGCCGACAACGGCTACACCTTC. As protein: CASSLADNGYTF.